What follows are 14 T cell receptor beta chains derived from one specimen sequenced in a study of blood T cell repertoires in COVID-19. Repertoires were generated with immunoSEQ multiplex PCR, while TCRdb's copy carries only in-frame clones and drops some. The table shows 65,000 to 90,000 clones, with approximately 83% occurring only once. Sequencing used peripheral blood. The receptor source for this set is a woman of 80 years or more with acute or convalescent COVID-19.

V and J are TRBV4-2 and TRBJ2-7; possible D gene TRBD2, 6 bases. Trimming stripped 4 bases from V and 1 base from J, with 11 bases between. CDR3 length: 14 amino acids. Germline CDR1 LGHNA, CDR2 YNFKEQ. In DNA, the CDR3 is TGTGCCAGCAGCCTTACCGGGACTTCCTACGAGCAGTACTTC. As protein: CASSLTGTSYEQYF.

V gene TRBV5-1 combines with J gene TRBJ2-7, with D maybe TRBD2 (6 bases). CDR1 SGHRS and CDR2 YFSETQ come from the germline V gene. Trimming took 0 bases from V and 7 from J, leaving 17 bases between them. This CDR3 has 15 amino acids. CDR3 sequence (DNA): TGCGCCAGCAGCTTGGTGGGTCGGGAGTCAGAAGAGCAGTACTTC. Residues: CASSLVGRESEEQYF.

The V and J genes are TRBV11-2 and TRBJ1-4; a possible D gene is TRBD1 (5 bases). There are 13 residues in the CDR3. Per germline, CDR1 SGHAT and CDR2 FQNNGV. The V end lost 2 bases, the J end lost 12 bases, and 13 bases lay between the germline ends. CDR3 coding DNA: TGTGCCAGCAGCTTAAGGGGCGGAGGGGAACTGTTTTTT. Its protein is CASSLRGGGELFF.

The rearrangement links TRBV11-2 to TRBJ2-5; 9 bases match TRBD2. V shed 1 base and J 4 bases; nucleotides not matched to a gene: 1. CDR3 length equals 14 residues. Looked up from germline, CDR1 is SGHAT and CDR2 is FQNNGV. CDR3 in DNA: TGTGCCAGCAGCTTAGTAGCGGGAGTAGAGACCCAGTACTTC. This translates into CASSLVAGVETQYF.

The table lists this clone with a count of one. The chain recombines TRBV29-1 with TRBJ2-1; D remains ambiguous. The CDR3 is made up of 13 amino acids. With 7 bases removed from V and 6 bases from J, the gap between germline ends came to 16 bases. CDR1 and CDR2 from the germline V gene are SQVTM and ANQGSEA. This chain's CDR3 is CSATEIPRNEQFF. For the CDR3, the DNA is TGCAGCGCCACGGAGATCCCCCGCAATGAGCAGTTCTTC.

The chain combines TRBV10-2 with TRBJ2-2; 8 bases are shared with TRBD1. From germline, CDR1 is WSHSY and CDR2 SAAADI. V gave up 6 bases and J gave up 4 bases; unmatched junction bases: 4. The CDR3 loop spans 14 amino acids. CDR3 sequence: CASSVTGGTGELFF. The DNA for the CDR3 is TGCGCCAGCAGCGTAACAGGGGGCACCGGGGAGCTGTTTTTT.

V and J are TRBV5-1 and TRBJ2-1, with D possibly matching TRBD1 (5 bases). Germline V gene data show CDR1 as SGHRS and CDR2 as YFSETQ. V lost 0 bases and J 7 bases, leaving 14 bases between the germline ends. The CDR3 is made up of 15 amino acids. CDR3 region: CASSLGQGLGNEQFF. The CDR3 coding sequence is TGCGCCAGCAGCTTGGGCCAGGGTTTAGGTAATGAGCAGTTCTTC.

V usage is TRBV28 and J usage is TRBJ2-3; TRBD1 matches 9 bases. V trimming: 9 bases; J trimming: 7 bases; junction bases outside the gene matches: 8. This CDR3 is 13 amino acids long. Per the germline V gene, CDR1 is MDHEN and CDR2 is SYDVKM. CDR3 sequence (DNA): TGTGCCAGTCTCCGGGGACAGGGATATACGCAGTATTTT. This encodes CASLRGQGYTQYF.

V and J are TRBV7-2 and TRBJ1-1; the D is unclear. The CDR3 is 13 residues long. CDR1 is SGHTA and CDR2 is FQGNSA in the germline V gene. The ends were cut back, 5 bases at V and 3 bases at J, with 10 bases in the middle. This chain's CDR3 is CASSPGRYTEAFF. As DNA, the CDR3 is TGTGCCAGCAGCCCCGGGAGATACACTGAAGCTTTCTTT.

This clone was detected only a few times. The V call is TRBV4-1, the J call TRBJ2-7; 9 bases line up with TRBD1. The junction had 2 bases not matched to a gene; V was cut back by 0 bases and J by 5 bases. CDR1 and CDR2 from the germline V gene are MGHRA and YSYEKL. There are 14 residues in the CDR3. The chain's CDR3 is CASSQEDRGHEQYF. The CDR3 DNA follows: TGCGCCAGCAGCCAAGAGGACAGGGGTCACGAGCAGTACTTC.

This chain joins TRBV5-6 and TRBJ2-5; 7 bases match TRBD1. This CDR3 is 16 amino acids long. The ends lost 0 bases at V and 0 bases at J; junction bases unmatched: 5. The V gene's germline CDR1 is SGHDT and CDR2 YYEEEE. CDR3 in DNA: TGTGCCAGCAGCTTGGGACAGGGTGGCGACCAAGAGACCCAGTACTTC. This translates into CASSLGQGGDQETQYF.

The rearrangement links TRBV3-1 (or the pseudogene TRBV3-2) to TRBJ2-5, with 7 bases identical to TRBD1. The CDR3 sequence is 15 residues long. The trim removed 2 bases at V and 5 bases at J, leaving 8 bases unmatched. Germline V gives CDR1 LGHDT, CDR2 YNNKEL (reference sequence). CDR3 coding DNA: TGTGCCAGCAGCCAAACCCCCACAGGGGAGGAGACCCAGTACTTC. This translates into CASSQTPTGEETQYF.

CDR3 sequence (DNA): TGTGCCAGCAGCTCCACAGGGCTGTATGGCTACACCTTC. This gives the protein CASSSTGLYGYTF. The J gene is TRBJ1-2, the V gene TRBV7-9; D possibly corresponds to TRBD1 (6 bases). The V gene's germline CDR1 is SEHNR and CDR2 FQNEAQ (reference sequence). V was cut by 4 bases and J by 5 bases, with 11 bases left in between. The CDR3 totals 13 residues. The full variable domain, with the rest looked up from reference TRBV7-9 and TRBJ1-2, is DTGVSQNPRHKITKRGQNVTFRCDPISEHNRLYWYRQTLGQGPEFLTYFQNEAQLEKSRLLSDRFSAERPKGSFSTLEIQRTEQGDSAMYLCASSSTGLYGYTFGSGTRLTVV.

The chain joins TRBV7-8 to TRBJ1-1; tentative D call: TRBD1 (5 bases). The CDR3 sequence is 14 residues long. V lost 5 bases to trimming and J lost 0 bases, with 10 bases between them. Germline loops: CDR1 SGHVS, CDR2 FQNEAQ. This CDR3 is CASSNRQLNTEAFF. Here the CDR3 DNA reads TGTGCCAGCAGCAACCGACAGCTGAACACTGAAGCTTTCTTT.